What follows is one TCR beta chain and its context. The antigen is unknown. Trimming removed 4 bases at V and 2 bases at J, with 7 bases between. Germline V gene lookup returns CDR1 SGHDT and CDR2 YYEEEE. There are 14 residues in the CDR3. The data originate from a study of OX40 agonist ivuxolimab in advanced cancers. Across the study: Patients received intravenous ivuxolimab every 2 weeks at 0.01 to 10 mg/kg. Three patients, one with hepatocellular carcinoma and two with cutaneous melanoma, responded partially. Participants could have had prior anti-PD-1, anti-PD-L1 or anti-CTLA-4 therapy, and 40% had some. Findings of the study overall: Part of the nonresponder group also had normalized T-cell clonal expansion that was low.

The protocol was immunoSEQ multiplex PCR, while the TCRdb copy is restricted to in-frame clones and leaves out a portion. Among more than 20,000 clones listed, around 85% were seen once. The chain has TRBV5-6 and TRBJ2-6, with D possibly TRBD2 on 5 matching bases. The material sequenced was CD4+ or CD8+ T cells sorted from blood, taken in a trial of the OX40 agonist ivuxolimab. The clonotype originates from an adult with an advanced solid tumor such as melanoma, head and neck, liver or kidney cancer. The CDR3 spells CASSQEAGANVLTF. The CDR3 region has the DNA TGTGCCAGCAGCCAGGAGGCTGGGGCCAACGTCCTGACTTTC.